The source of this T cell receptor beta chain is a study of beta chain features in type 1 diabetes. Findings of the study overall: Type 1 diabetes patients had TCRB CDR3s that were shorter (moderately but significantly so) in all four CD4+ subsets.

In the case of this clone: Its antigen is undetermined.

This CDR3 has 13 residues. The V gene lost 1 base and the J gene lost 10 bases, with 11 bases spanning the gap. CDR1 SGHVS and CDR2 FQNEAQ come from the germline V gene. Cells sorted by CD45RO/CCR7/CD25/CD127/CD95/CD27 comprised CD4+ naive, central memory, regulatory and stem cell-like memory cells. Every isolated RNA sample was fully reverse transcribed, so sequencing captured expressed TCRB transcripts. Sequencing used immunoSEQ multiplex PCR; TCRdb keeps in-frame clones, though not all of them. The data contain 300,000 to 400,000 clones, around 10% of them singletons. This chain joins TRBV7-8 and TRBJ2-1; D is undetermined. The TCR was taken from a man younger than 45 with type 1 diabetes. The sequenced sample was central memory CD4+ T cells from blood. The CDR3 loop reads CASSLGSKAEQFF. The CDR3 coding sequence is TGTGCCAGCAGCTTAGGCTCGAAAGCGGAGCAGTTCTTC.